The clone carrying this TCR beta chain was seen at least ten times. Its cognate antigen is unknown. The team produced cDNA through 5'RACE using 10-nucleotide random UMIs. One entry per CDR3 protein results from TCRdb running MiXCR on the 5' RACE reads. The sample records just under 60,000 distinct CDR3 sequences, roughly 2.5% being singletons. The data were taken from a study of neurological immune-mediated disorders. Broader study findings: HTLV-1-associated myelopathy had the most TCR clonal expansion, and multiple sclerosis had the least, less than healthy controls.

Germline CDR1 is DFQATT and CDR2 is SNEGSKA (reference sequence). J was trimmed by 5 bases and V by 5 bases; bases with no gene match: 4. The CDR3 runs to 12 residues. The sequence came from a man over 45 with multiple sclerosis. Sequenced material: PBMCs. The V call is TRBV20-1, the J call TRBJ2-5; TRBD1 matches at 8 bases. This CDR3 is CSAPGGWETQYF. The CDR3 region has the DNA TGCAGTGCTCCAGGGGGCTGGGAGACCCAGTACTTC.